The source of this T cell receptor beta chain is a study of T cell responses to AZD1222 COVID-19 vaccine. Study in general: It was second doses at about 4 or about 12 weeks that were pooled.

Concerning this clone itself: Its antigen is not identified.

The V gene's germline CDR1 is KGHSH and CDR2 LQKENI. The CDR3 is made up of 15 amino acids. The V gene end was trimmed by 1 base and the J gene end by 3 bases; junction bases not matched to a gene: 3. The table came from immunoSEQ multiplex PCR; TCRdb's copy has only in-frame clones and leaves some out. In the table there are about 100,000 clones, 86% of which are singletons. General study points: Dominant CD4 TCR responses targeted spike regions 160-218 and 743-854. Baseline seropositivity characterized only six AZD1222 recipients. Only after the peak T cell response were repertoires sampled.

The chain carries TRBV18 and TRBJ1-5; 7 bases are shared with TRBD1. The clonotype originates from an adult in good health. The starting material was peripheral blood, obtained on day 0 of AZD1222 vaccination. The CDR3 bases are TGTGCCAGCTCACCACGCCAGGGGGACAATCAGCCCCAGCATTTT. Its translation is CASSPRQGDNQPQHF.